This T cell receptor beta chain was identified during a study of cytomegalovirus exposure and HLA in healthy donors. On this clone: Its specificity is unknown.

Study conclusions and caveats: As a later analysis showed, several of the most significant clusters appeared to be linked to common viral pathogens. In most subjects, TCR beta sequences reportedly gave accurate predictions of HLA-A and HLA-B alleles. In vitro, a few CMV-associated chains proved specific for CMV antigens.

This PCR relied on a set of 60 Vbeta primers and 13 Jbeta primers. Sequenced by immunoSEQ multiplex PCR; TCRdb stores in-frame clones only, minus some. The sample lists fewer than 200,000 clones; approximately 71% were seen once. The germline V gene has CDR1 SGHTA and CDR2 FQGNSA. The V and J ends lost 6 bases and 5 bases, in that order; junction bases with no gene match: 6. The CDR3 extends over 15 amino acids. What was sequenced was PBMCs. V usage is TRBV7-2 and J usage is TRBJ1-5; 11 bases agree with TRBD1. This TCR was sampled from a male donor in good health and CMV-seronegative. Here the CDR3 DNA reads TGTGCCAGCAGTCCGGACAGGGGGCAGTATCAGCCCCAGCATTTT. This translates into CASSPDRGQYQPQHF.